A single sample gave rise to the 27 T cell receptor beta chains below, sequenced in a study of T cells in Graves' hyperthyroidism and ophthalmopathy. RNA transcripts were the template for amplifying TCR beta CDR3 regions. The primer set for the first-round RT-PCR of the TCR CDR3 was HTBI. TCRdb re-called the multiplex PCR reads through MiXCR, storing one row per CDR3 protein. The sample records 500,000 or so distinct CDR3 sequences, around 16% being singletons. Input material: blood. All receptors come from a woman under 40 with Graves' ophthalmopathy.

The chain joins TRBV2 to TRBJ2-4; D uncertain. Germline CDR1 and CDR2: SNHLY and FYNNEI. Trimming removed 1 base from V and 0 bases from J, with 7 bases in between. This CDR3 has 15 amino acids. CDR3 in amino acids: CASSEEKVAKNIQYF. The CDR3 DNA sequence: TGTGCCAGCAGTGAAGAGAAGGTAGCCAAAAACATTCAGTACTTC. The variable domain in full, completed from reference TRBV2 and TRBJ2-4, reads EPEVTQTPSHQVTQMGQEVILRCVPISNHLYFYWYRQILGQKVEFLVSFYNNEISEKSEIFDDQFSVERPDGSNFTLKIRSTKLEDSAMYFCASSEEKVAKNIQYFGAGTRLSVL.

The rearrangement uses TRBV20-1 and TRBJ2-7; the match to TRBD2 covers 7 bases. The CDR3 length is 15 residues. The V and J ends lost 0 bases and 4 bases, in that order; junction bases with no gene match: 9. CDR1 is DFQATT, CDR2 SNEGSKA, per germline (reference sequence). The CDR3 loop is CSARDGAGDSYEQYF. CDR3 bases: TGCAGTGCTAGAGACGGGGCGGGAGATAGTTACGAGCAGTACTTC.

The genes are TRBV25-1 and TRBJ2-3, with D perhaps TRBD2 (6 bases). CDR3 length equals 15 residues. Trimming pared 1 base from V and 0 bases from J, leaving 8 bases between. CDR1 and CDR2 (germline): MGHDK, SYGVNS. CDR3 DNA: TGTGCCAGCAGTGAATCCAGCGGGAGCACAGATACGCAGTATTTT. Amino acid sequence: CASSESSGSTDTQYF.

This clonotype was picked up a small number of times. This chain links TRBV27 with TRBJ2-1, with 7 bases aligning to TRBD1. From germline, CDR1 is MNHEY and CDR2 SMNVEV (reference sequence). The V gene end was trimmed by 5 bases and the J gene end by 6 bases; junction bases not matched to a gene: 10. The CDR3 consists of 15 residues. CDR3 DNA: TGTGCCAGCAGTCTACTCGGCACAGGGGTCAATGAGCAGTTCTTC. Translation gives CASSLLGTGVNEQFF.

This clonotype has just a few counts. The chain links TRBV28 to TRBJ1-2, with D maybe TRBD1 (6 bases). V was cut by 6 bases and J by 1 base, with 15 bases left in between. CDR1 MDHEN and CDR2 SYDVKM come from the germline V gene. CDR3 length equals 15 residues. The CDR3 nucleotides are TGTGCCAGCAGAATCGAAGGGGGTGATAACTATGGCTACACCTTC. Encoded protein: CASRIEGGDNYGYTF.

The V call is TRBV7-9, the J call TRBJ2-1; D gene unclear. The germline V and J ends were trimmed by 5 bases and 10 bases, with 18 bases remaining between them. Germline loops: CDR1 SEHNR, CDR2 FQNEAQ (reference sequence). The CDR3 runs to 14 residues. CDR3 sequence reads: CASSLVGVFYEQFF. The CDR3 nucleotides are TGTGCCAGCAGCCTGGTTGGGGTCTTCTACGAGCAGTTCTTC. The full variable domain, completed using reference TRBV7-9 and TRBJ2-1, is DTGVSQNPRHKITKRGQNVTFRCDPISEHNRLYWYRQTLGQGPEFLTYFQNEAQLEKSRLLSDRFSAERPKGSFSTLEIQRTEQGDSAMYLCASSLVGVFYEQFFGPGTRLTVL.

This clonotype appeared a few times. The V gene is TRBV4-2, the J gene TRBJ1-1; weak D call: TRBD1 (5 bases). CDR3 length: 16 amino acids. Germline V CDR1 and CDR2: LGHNA, YNFKEQ. Trimming removed 0 bases at V and 4 bases at J, with 15 bases between. The CDR3 bases are TGTGCCAGCAGCCAAGAGCCCGCAGGAGGGACCACTGAAGCTTTCTTT. Translated: CASSQEPAGGTTEAFF.

Written as DNA, the CDR3 is TGTGCCAGCGGGCAGGATGAGAATCAGCCCCAGCATTTT. Protein sequence: CASGQDENQPQHF. The chain has TRBV6-2 or TRBV6-3 and TRBJ1-5; D is ambiguous. This CDR3 is 13 amino acids long. The germline V gene encodes CDR1 MNHEY and CDR2 SVGEGT. Deletions cut 8 bases from V and 4 bases from J, with 12 bases between.

In its sample, this clonotype was seen a few times. The rearrangement joins TRBV24-1 to TRBJ2-3; TRBD1 agrees at 7 bases. The germline V gene encodes CDR1 KGHDR and CDR2 SFDVKD. The CDR3 contains 15 residues. Trimming removed 3 bases from V and 1 base from J; junction bases left unmatched: 3. As DNA, the CDR3 is TGTGCCACCAGTGATCCCACAGGGGGCACAGATACGCAGTATTTT. Translation: CATSDPTGGTDTQYF.

The chain uses TRBV7-6 and TRBJ2-6, with 8 bases that match TRBD1. The CDR3 covers 19 residues. Germline-derived CDR1 and CDR2 are SGHVS and FNYEAQ. J lost 1 base, V lost 2 bases, and 10 bases had no gene match. The CDR3 DNA reads as TGTGCCAGCAGCTTAAACGCTGGACAGGGAGGATCTGGGGCCAACGTCCTGACTTTC. Its protein is CASSLNAGQGGSGANVLTF.

This clonotype appeared many times. The gene calls are TRBV3-1 and TRBJ2-5; D gene ambiguous. Trimming pared 0 bases from V and 2 bases from J, leaving 7 bases between. From germline, CDR1 is LGHDT and CDR2 YNNKEL (reference sequence). This CDR3 is built from 14 residues. The CDR3 nucleotides read TGTGCCAGCAGCCAAGATAGGCAGCAAGAGACCCAGTACTTC. Translating gives CASSQDRQQETQYF.

The chain uses TRBV24-1 and TRBJ2-2; TRBD2 is a possible D gene (5 bases). Trimming removed 5 bases at V and 6 bases at J, with 18 bases between. This CDR3 region has 16 residues. The germline CDR1 and CDR2 sequences are KGHDR and SFDVKD. Here the CDR3 DNA reads TGTGCCACCAGTGCCGTGGTACCTTCGAGGGCCGGGGAGCTGTTTTTT. This encodes CATSAVVPSRAGELFF.

This clonotype was counted ten times or more. V usage is TRBV20-1 and J usage is TRBJ1-6; no clear D. Germline assignment: CDR1 DFQATT and CDR2 SNEGSKA (reference sequence). Trimming shortened V by 0 bases and J by 10 bases, and 22 bases separated the two germline ends. CDR3 length equals 17 residues. The CDR3 DNA is TGCAGTGCTAGAGATTGGGCAGGATGGAGATATGGATCACCCCTCCACTTT. Residues: CSARDWAGWRYGSPLHF.

The genes are TRBV19 and TRBJ2-5; 7 bases are shared with TRBD2. The CDR3 length is 17 residues. Trimming took 5 bases from V and 2 from J; bases not matched to a gene: 14. The germline CDR1 and CDR2 sequences are LNHDA and SQIVND (reference sequence). The CDR3 loop reads CASSSHRLAAVQETQYF. The DNA of the CDR3 is TGTGCCAGTAGTTCCCACCGGCTAGCGGCCGTACAAGAGACCCAGTACTTC.

This clonotype was recorded at least ten times. V usage is TRBV28 and J usage is TRBJ1-5; D remains ambiguous. The CDR3 runs 13 residues. Germline-derived CDR1 and CDR2 are MDHEN and SYDVKM. V was shortened by 2 bases and J by 5 bases, with 7 bases between the two germline ends. CDR3: CASSLRGYQPQHF. The CDR3 DNA sequence: TGTGCCAGCAGTTTACGAGGTTATCAGCCCCAGCATTTT.

This clonotype was seen many times. V is TRBV30 and J is TRBJ1-1, with D hard to call. From germline, CDR1 is GTSNPN and CDR2 SVGIG (reference sequence). This CDR3 has 12 residues. The germline V and J ends were trimmed by 2 bases and 4 bases, with 8 bases remaining between them. This CDR3 reads CAWSRLATEAFF. As DNA, the CDR3 is TGTGCCTGGAGTAGGTTGGCCACTGAAGCTTTCTTT.

This clonotype was seen a handful of times. CDR3 amino acids: CSASGLNSYNEQFF. The CDR3 DNA is TGCAGTGCTAGTGGACTCAACTCCTACAATGAGCAGTTCTTC. The V gene is TRBV20-1, the J gene TRBJ2-1; maybe TRBD2 (5 bases). The CDR3 totals 14 residues. The V gene lost 3 bases and the J gene lost 0 bases, with 9 bases spanning the gap. Per the germline V gene, CDR1 is DFQATT and CDR2 is SNEGSKA (reference sequence).

Here the CDR3 DNA reads TGTGCCTGGAGAGGGGAGGCTGAAGCTTTCTTT. It is translated as CAWRGEAEAFF. J is TRBJ1-1 and V is TRBV30, with a possible D match to TRBD1 (5 bases). Germline lookup yields CDR1 GTSNPN and CDR2 SVGIG (reference sequence). V lost 3 bases, J lost 6 bases, and 8 bases lay in between. This CDR3 is 11 amino acids long.

There are a few counts of this clonotype. The rearrangement links TRBV12-5 to TRBJ2-7; D gene ambiguous. V was cut by 3 bases and J by 3 bases, with 6 bases left in between. The CDR3 extends over 12 amino acids. Germline V gene lookup returns CDR1 LGHNT and CDR2 FRNRAP. The CDR3 sequence: CASGFSLYEQYF. The CDR3 nucleotides are TGTGCTAGTGGTTTTTCTCTCTACGAGCAGTACTTC.

About this clonotype: It may be a read error: a sequence one base away is much more abundant. This chain joins TRBV12-3 or TRBV12-4 and TRBJ2-3, with 12 positions matching TRBD2. This CDR3 has 17 residues. CDR3 coding DNA: TGTGCCAGGAGTTTATCGGGACTAGCGGGTAGCACAGATACGCAGTATTTT. Residues: CARSLSGLAGSTDTQYF.

The sample holds a few counts of this clonotype. The rearrangement joins TRBV6-1 to TRBJ2-7, with TRBD2 matching 8 bases. Germline V CDR1 and CDR2: MNHNS, SASEGT. V trimming: 2 bases; J trimming: 3 bases; junction bases outside the gene matches: 6. This CDR3 spans 15 amino acids. CDR3 in DNA: TGTGCCAGCAGTGAATTAGTAGCGGGATTCTACGAGCAGTACTTC. Residues: CASSELVAGFYEQYF.

This clonotype was counted many times. The chain links TRBV2 to TRBJ1-5; 8 bases agree with TRBD1. V shed 9 bases, J shed 7 bases, and the junction held 14 bases outside the gene matches. The germline V gene encodes CDR1 SNHLY and CDR2 FYNNEI. The CDR3 is 15 residues long. The chain's CDR3 is CASSLQGDWGQPQHF. The CDR3 nucleotides are TGTGCCAGTAGTCTACAGGGGGATTGGGGACAGCCCCAGCATTTT.

This clonotype was seen at least ten times. The chain couples TRBV14 to TRBJ2-1, with 7 bases fitting TRBD2. The CDR3 runs 17 residues. V lost 0 bases to trimming and J lost 4 bases; unmatched junction nucleotides: 9. CDR1 SGHDN and CDR2 FVKESK come from the germline V gene. CDR3 nucleotide sequence: TGTGCCAGCAGCCAAGACTGGGCGGGAGACCTATACAATGAGCAGTTCTTC. It specifies CASSQDWAGDLYNEQFF.

The chain combines TRBV19 with TRBJ2-3; D is possibly TRBD2 (5 bases). The CDR3 loop spans 14 amino acids. CDR1 is LNHDA, CDR2 SQIVND, per germline (reference sequence). The V gene lost 6 bases and the J gene lost 4 bases, with 14 bases spanning the gap. CDR3 in amino acids: CASSPGTNSDTQYF. CDR3 DNA sequence: TGTGCCAGTAGCCCGGGAACTAATTCAGATACGCAGTATTTT.

As to this clonotype: A much larger clone lies one base from this, so it may be a read error. The chain is built from TRBV10-3 and TRBJ1-1; D call uncertain. Germline V gives CDR1 ENHRY, CDR2 SYGVKD. The CDR3 has 15 amino acids. V shed 10 bases and J shed 4 bases, with 22 bases lying between them. DNA of the CDR3: TGTGCCACCAACAACCCGGGCGGAGAAGGCACTGAAGCTTTCTTT. Its protein is CATNNPGGEGTEAFF.

There are a few counts of this clonotype. One junction end does not reproduce the germline sequence, and a read error may be involved. This sequence joins TRBV6-1 and TRBJ2-5; D gene ambiguous. The V gene's germline CDR1 is MNHNS and CDR2 SASEGT. The CDR3 contains 12 residues. The DNA of the CDR3 is TGTGCCAGCAAGGAAACGGAAGAGGCCCAGTACTTC. Its protein is CASKETEEAQYF.

Concerning this clonotype itself: This may be a read error: a much more frequent sequence differs by one nucleotide. Here the CDR3 omits its conserved ending phenylalanine or tryptophan, so a read error is the likely source. The chain employs TRBV20-1 and TRBJ1-1; TRBD1 matches at 8 bases. J was trimmed by 0 bases and V by 3 bases; bases with no gene match: 9. Germline loops: CDR1 DFQATT, CDR2 SNEGSKA (reference sequence). The CDR3 has 16 amino acids. The CDR3 spells CSASPSTGDMNTEAFS. The DNA for the CDR3 is TGCAGTGCTAGTCCGTCGACAGGGGATATGAACACTGAAGCTTTCTCT.